A selection of T cell receptor beta chains follows, all from one sample in a study of blood T cell repertoires in COVID-19. TCRdb's copy holds only in-frame clones and misses some; the assay was immunoSEQ multiplex PCR. The sample has roughly 15,000 clones, roughly 82% seen once. What was sequenced was peripheral blood. Source of these receptors: a woman between 70 and 85 years old with active COVID-19. CDR3s include the opening cysteine and the closing phenylalanine or tryptophan. D genes are given only for firm matches. Clone size appears in some rows only: once, few, many, or a class for an expanded clone.

CDR3 protein	CDR3 DNA	clone size	J gene	V gene	D gene	CDR3 length
CSEGTGIDTQYF	TGCAGCGAAGGGACAGGGATCGATACGCAGTATTTT	-	TRBJ2-3	TRBV29-1	TRBD1	12
CASSEQSNQPQHF	TGTGCCAGTAGTGAGCAAAGCAATCAGCCCCAGCATTTT	once	TRBJ1-5	TRBV19	-	13
CASSLGRLAGRYNEQFF	TGTGCCAGTAGCCTTGGAAGACTAGCGGGACGGTACAATGAGCAGTTCTTC	-	TRBJ2-1	TRBV19	TRBD2	17
CASSGGTSGSSYEQYF	TGTGCCAGCAGTGGAGGGACTAGCGGGAGCTCCTACGAGCAGTACTTC	-	TRBJ2-7	TRBV2	TRBD2	16
CATGGGFNQPQHF	TGTGCCACCGGTGGGGGGTTCAATCAGCCCCAGCATTTT	-	TRBJ1-5	TRBV6-5	-	13
CASSKMKQGRGPDTQYF	TGTGCCAGCAGCAAAATGAAACAGGGCCGAGGTCCAGATACGCAGTATTTT	-	TRBJ2-3	TRBV21-1	-	17
CASSLAYYSGTDTQYF	TGTGCCAGCAGCTTAGCGTACTATAGCGGGACAGATACGCAGTATTTT	-	TRBJ2-3	TRBV7-2	TRBD2	16
CASSGAGTSTDTQYF	TGTGCCAGCAGTGGTGCCGGGACTAGCACAGATACGCAGTATTTT	-	TRBJ2-3	TRBV25-1	-	15
CASSPRGEEGNTIYF	TGTGCCAGCAGCCCCAGAGGGGAGGAAGGAAACACCATATATTTT	few	TRBJ1-3	TRBV7-9	-	15
CASKEITGAYEQYF	TGTGCCAGCAAAGAGATCACAGGCGCCTACGAGCAGTACTTC	-	TRBJ2-7	TRBV2	-	14
CASTNRGSQETQYF	TGTGCCAGTACGAACAGGGGTAGCCAAGAGACCCAGTACTTC	-	TRBJ2-5	TRBV6-5	TRBD1	14
CSASIGTDNQPQHF	TGCAGTGCTAGTATAGGGACAGACAATCAGCCCCAGCATTTT	-	TRBJ1-5	TRBV20-1	TRBD1	14
CASSQDLATDTQYF	TGTGCCAGCAGCCAAGATCTAGCGACAGATACGCAGTATTTT	-	TRBJ2-3	TRBV14	-	14
CASREGGAVTEAFF	TGTGCCAGCAGGGAAGGGGGCGCAGTCACTGAAGCTTTCTTT	-	TRBJ1-1	TRBV6-1	TRBD1	14
CASQEGAGELFF	TGTGCTTCCCAGGAGGGAGCCGGGGAGCTGTTTTTT	-	TRBJ2-2	TRBV12-3/TRBV12-4	-	12
CASSPQKGTPQRYNEQFF	TGTGCCAGCTCACCACAGAAAGGGACTCCGCAGAGGTACAATGAGCAGTTCTTC	-	TRBJ2-1	TRBV18	-	18
CASSPEGFISSYNEQFF	TGTGCCAGCAGCCCAGAGGGATTCATAAGCTCCTACAATGAGCAGTTCTTC	-	TRBJ2-1	TRBV7-9	-	17
CASSLTNKLFF	TGTGCCAGCAGTTTAACAAATAAACTGTTTTTT	-	TRBJ1-4	TRBV28	-	11
CASGPIQGVGYTF	TGTGCCAGCGGACCGATTCAGGGTGTTGGCTACACCTTC	-	TRBJ1-2	TRBV6-5	-	13
CASSPSSRAGELFF	TGTGCCAGCAGTCCTTCGAGTCGGGCCGGGGAGCTGTTTTTT	-	TRBJ2-2	TRBV2	-	14
CASSFSSDIFHYEQYF	TGTGCCAGCAGTTTCTCCTCCGACATTTTCCACTACGAGCAGTACTTC	-	TRBJ2-7	TRBV27	-	16
CASSVTDEAFF	TGTGCCAGCAGTGTGACAGATGAAGCTTTCTTT	-	TRBJ1-1	TRBV2	-	11
CSVRSRSGANVLTF	TGCAGCGTTAGGTCGAGGTCTGGGGCCAACGTCCTGACTTTC	once	TRBJ2-6	TRBV29-1	-	14
CASTLPGIQETQYF	TGTGCCAGCACCCTGCCGGGGATCCAAGAGACCCAGTACTTC	-	TRBJ2-5	TRBV5-6	-	14
CASSYSAQGLAQHF	TGTGCCAGCAGTTACTCGGCACAGGGGTTAGCCCAGCATTTT	-	TRBJ1-5	TRBV6-5	TRBD1	14
CASGVTGGPGETQYF	TGTGCCAGCGGGGTGACGGGAGGGCCGGGAGAGACCCAGTACTTC	few	TRBJ2-5	TRBV6-5	TRBD2	15
CASSPLGLAGGEQFF	TGCGCCAGCAGCCCCCTGGGACTAGCGGGAGGGGAGCAGTTCTTC	-	TRBJ2-1	TRBV5-1	TRBD2	15
CASSLTRGGADEQYF	TGTGCCAGCAGCTTAACGCGGGGAGGGGCGGACGAGCAGTACTTC	-	TRBJ2-7	TRBV7-3	TRBD2	15
CASRGDSDTDTQYF	TGTGCCAGCAGGGGAGACTCGGATACAGATACGCAGTATTTT	-	TRBJ2-3	TRBV2	-	14